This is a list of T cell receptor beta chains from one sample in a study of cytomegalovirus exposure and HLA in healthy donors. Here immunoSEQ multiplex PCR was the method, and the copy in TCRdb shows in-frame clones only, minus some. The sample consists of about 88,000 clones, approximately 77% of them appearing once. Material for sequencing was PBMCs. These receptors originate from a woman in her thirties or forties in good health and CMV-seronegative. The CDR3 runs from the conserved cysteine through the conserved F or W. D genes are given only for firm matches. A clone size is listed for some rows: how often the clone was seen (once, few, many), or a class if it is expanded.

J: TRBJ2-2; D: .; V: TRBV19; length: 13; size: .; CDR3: CATRRGSTGELFF; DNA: TGTGCGACGCGCCGGGGTAGCACCGGGGAGCTGTTTTTT
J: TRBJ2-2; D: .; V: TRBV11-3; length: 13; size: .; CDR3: CASSLSVNGELFF; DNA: TGTGCCAGCAGCTTATCAGTTAACGGGGAGCTGTTTTTT
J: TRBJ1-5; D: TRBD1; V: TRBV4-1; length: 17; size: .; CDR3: CASSQGRARGPNQPQHF; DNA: TGCGCCAGCAGCCAAGGGCGGGCCAGGGGGCCCAATCAGCCCCAGCATTTT
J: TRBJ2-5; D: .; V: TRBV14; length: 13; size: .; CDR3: CASSRGLMETQYF; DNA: TGTGCCAGCAGCCGTGGGCTCATGGAGACCCAGTACTTC
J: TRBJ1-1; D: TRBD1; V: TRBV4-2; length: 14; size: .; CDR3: CASSHESQGTEAFF; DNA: TGTGCCAGCAGCCATGAATCACAGGGGACTGAAGCTTTCTTT
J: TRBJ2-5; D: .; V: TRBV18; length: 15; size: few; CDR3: CASSPVGGSQETQYF; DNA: TGTGCCAGCTCACCGGTGGGGGGAAGCCAAGAGACCCAGTACTTC
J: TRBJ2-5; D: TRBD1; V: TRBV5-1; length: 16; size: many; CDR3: CASSYTRGQGAKTQYF; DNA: TGCGCCAGCAGCTATACCCGGGGACAGGGGGCAAAGACCCAGTACTTC
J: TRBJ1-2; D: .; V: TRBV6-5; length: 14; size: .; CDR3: CASRRTSAGDGYTF; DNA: TGTGCCAGCAGACGAACATCTGCAGGCGATGGCTACACCTTC
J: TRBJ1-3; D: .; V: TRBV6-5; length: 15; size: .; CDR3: CASSLRDTSGNTIYF; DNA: TGTGCCAGCAGCCTCAGGGATACCTCTGGAAACACCATATATTTT
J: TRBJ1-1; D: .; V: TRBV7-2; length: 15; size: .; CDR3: CASSYRTEVNTEAFF; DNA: TGTGCCAGCAGCTATCGGACAGAGGTAAACACTGAAGCTTTCTTT
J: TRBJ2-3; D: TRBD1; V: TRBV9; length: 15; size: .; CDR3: CASSVGTGGTDTQYF; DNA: TGTGCCAGCAGCGTAGGTACAGGGGGCACAGATACGCAGTATTTT
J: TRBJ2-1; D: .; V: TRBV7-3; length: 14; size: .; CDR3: CASSPQGLRNEQFF; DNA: TGTGCCAGCAGCCCTCAGGGGTTGCGCAATGAGCAGTTCTTC
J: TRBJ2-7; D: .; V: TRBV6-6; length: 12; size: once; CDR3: CASCTGSYEQYF; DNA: TGTGCCAGCTGTACAGGGTCCTACGAGCAGTACTTC
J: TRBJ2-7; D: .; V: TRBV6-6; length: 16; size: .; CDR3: CASTEGLRSGGHEQYF; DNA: TGTGCCAGCACCGAGGGACTTCGGTCCGGGGGTCACGAGCAGTACTTC
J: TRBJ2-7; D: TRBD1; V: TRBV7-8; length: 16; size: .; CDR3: CASSLDWNRGFYEQYF; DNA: TGTGCCAGCAGCTTGGATTGGAACAGGGGTTTCTACGAGCAGTACTTC
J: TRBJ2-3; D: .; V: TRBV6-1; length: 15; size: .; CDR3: CASSEPGVGSDTQYF; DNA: TGTGCCAGCAGTGAACCGGGAGTTGGGTCCGATACGCAGTATTTT
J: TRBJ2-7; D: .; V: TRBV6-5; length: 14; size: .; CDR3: CASSARAGTYGQYF; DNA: TGTGCCAGCAGTGCCAGGGCGGGAACCTACGGGCAGTACTTC
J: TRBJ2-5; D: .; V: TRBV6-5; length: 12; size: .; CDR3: CASTARGETQYF; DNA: TGTGCCAGCACAGCACGGGGGGAGACCCAGTACTTC
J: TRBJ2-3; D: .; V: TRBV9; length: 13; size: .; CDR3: CAGSVWATDTQYF; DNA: TGTGCCGGCAGCGTTTGGGCCACAGATACGCAGTATTTT
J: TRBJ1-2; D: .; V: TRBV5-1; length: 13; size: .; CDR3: CASSFARGGGYTF; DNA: TGCGCCAGCAGCTTCGCCCGGGGGGGTGGCTACACCTTC
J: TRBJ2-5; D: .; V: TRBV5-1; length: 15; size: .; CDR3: CASSPTNLAQETQYF; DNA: TGCGCCAGCAGCCCGACCAATCTAGCGCAAGAGACCCAGTACTTC
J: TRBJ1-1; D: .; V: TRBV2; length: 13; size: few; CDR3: CATKGGGNTEAFF; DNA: TGTGCCACCAAAGGGGGGGGGAACACTGAAGCTTTCTTT